This T cell receptor (beta chain) comes out of a study of cytomegalovirus exposure and HLA in healthy donors. V lost 10 bases, J lost 5 bases, and 11 bases lay in between. This CDR3 has 11 amino acids. Germline V lookup: CDR1 LNHDA, CDR2 SQIVND (reference sequence). Amplification used 60 Vbeta primers and 13 Jbeta primers. Assay: immunoSEQ multiplex PCR; the TCRdb copy retains only in-frame clones and omits some. Altogether 200,000 to 300,000 clones are present, roughly 73% being singletons, with the ten largest covering about 0.45%. The rearrangement joins TRBV19 to TRBJ1-2; D remains ambiguous. The origin of this receptor is a boy aged 5-17 years in good health and CMV-seronegative. Material for sequencing was PBMCs. The DNA for the CDR3 is TGTGCCACCATGACATTTTATGGCTACACCTTC. It translates to CATMTFYGYTF.